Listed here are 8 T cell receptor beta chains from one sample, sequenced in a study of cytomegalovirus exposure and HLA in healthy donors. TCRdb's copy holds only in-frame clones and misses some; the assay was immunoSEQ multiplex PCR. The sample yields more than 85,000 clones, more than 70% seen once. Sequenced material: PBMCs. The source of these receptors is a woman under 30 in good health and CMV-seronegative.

The CDR3 nucleotides are TGTGCCAGCAGCATAAGGGAGGGAACAGCTTTCTTT. Translated: CASSIREGTAFF. The chain employs TRBV28 and TRBJ1-1; D call uncertain. Trimming stripped 6 bases from V and 10 bases from J, with 15 bases between. This CDR3 region has 12 residues. Germline V gene lookup returns CDR1 MDHEN and CDR2 SYDVKM.

The CDR3 nucleotides read TGTGCCAGCAGGGCCTCAAGCGGAGGACCCCCCAACGAGCAGTACTTC. As protein: CASRASSGGPPNEQYF. The V gene is TRBV2, the J gene TRBJ2-7; TRBD2 might be the D (5 bases). The CDR3 runs to 16 residues. The germline gives CDR1 SNHLY, CDR2 FYNNEI. V was clipped by 6 bases and J by 5 bases, with 23 bases between them.

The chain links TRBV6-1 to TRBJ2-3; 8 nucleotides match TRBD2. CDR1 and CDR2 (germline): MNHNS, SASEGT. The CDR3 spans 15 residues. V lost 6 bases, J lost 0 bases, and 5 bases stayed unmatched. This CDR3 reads CASRLLAASTDTQYF. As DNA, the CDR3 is TGTGCCAGCAGACTACTAGCGGCGAGCACAGATACGCAGTATTTT.

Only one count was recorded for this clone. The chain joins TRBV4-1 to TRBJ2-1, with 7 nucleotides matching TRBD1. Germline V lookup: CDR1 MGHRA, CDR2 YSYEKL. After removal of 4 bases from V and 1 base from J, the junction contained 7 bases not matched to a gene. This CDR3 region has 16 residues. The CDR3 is CASSPITRGSYNEQFF. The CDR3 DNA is TGCGCCAGCAGCCCTATTACCAGGGGGTCCTACAATGAGCAGTTCTTC.

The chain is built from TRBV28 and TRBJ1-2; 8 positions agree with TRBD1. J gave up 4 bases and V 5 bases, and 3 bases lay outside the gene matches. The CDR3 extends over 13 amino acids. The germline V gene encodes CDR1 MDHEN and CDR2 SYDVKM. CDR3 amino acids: CASSGQGAYGYTF. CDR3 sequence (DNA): TGTGCCAGCAGTGGACAGGGAGCCTATGGCTACACCTTC.

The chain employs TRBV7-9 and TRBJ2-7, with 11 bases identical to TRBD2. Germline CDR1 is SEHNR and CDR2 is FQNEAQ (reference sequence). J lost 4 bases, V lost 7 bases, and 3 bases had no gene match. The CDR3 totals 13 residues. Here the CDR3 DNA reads TGTGCCAGCACGGGACTAGCGGATTACGAGCAGTACTTC. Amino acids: CASTGLADYEQYF.

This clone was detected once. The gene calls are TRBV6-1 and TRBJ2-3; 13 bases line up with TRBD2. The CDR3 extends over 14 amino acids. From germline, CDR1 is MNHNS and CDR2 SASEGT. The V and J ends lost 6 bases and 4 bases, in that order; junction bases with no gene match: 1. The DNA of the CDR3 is TGTGCCAGCAGCGGACTAGCGGGGGCAGATACGCAGTATTTT. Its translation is CASSGLAGADTQYF.

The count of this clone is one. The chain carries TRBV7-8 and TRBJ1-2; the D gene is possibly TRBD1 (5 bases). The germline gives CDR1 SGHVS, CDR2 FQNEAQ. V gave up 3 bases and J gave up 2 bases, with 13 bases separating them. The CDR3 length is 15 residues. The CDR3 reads CASSLEGMPNYGYTF. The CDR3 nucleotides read TGTGCCAGCAGCTTGGAGGGGATGCCCAACTATGGCTACACCTTC.